This T cell receptor beta chain was captured by sequencing in a study of cytotoxic CD8 clonotypes in ibrutinib-treated CLL. The wider study: Mean productive templates were around 260,000; mean productive rearrangements were around 90,000.

Points from the study as a whole: In comparison with age-matched healthy donors, baseline clonality was higher and tracked circulating CD8+ T-cell counts. Sustained-remission and progressing patients had different sampling times.

A few counts support this clone. Its antigen is unknown. TCRdb keeps only in-frame clones here, not all; method: immunoSEQ multiplex PCR. The profile shows some 200,000 clones, 70% of them singletons. The germline V gene has CDR1 KGHSH and CDR2 LQKENI. The junction had 4 bases not matched to a gene; V was cut back by 5 bases and J by 4 bases. The CDR3 totals 14 residues. Frozen-stored PBMCs produced roughly 2 micrograms of genomic DNA for TCR beta libraries. Specimen: PBMCs, collected after 12 months of ibrutinib treatment. The chain couples TRBV18 to TRBJ2-3, with TRBD2 matching over 9 bases. The sequence was collected from a human donor with chronic lymphocytic leukemia. The CDR3: CASSSLAGPDTQYF. The CDR3 coding sequence is TGTGCCAGCTCATCTCTAGCGGGACCAGATACGCAGTATTTT. Full variable domain (outside the CDR3, taken from reference TRBV18 and TRBJ2-3): NAGVMQNPRHLVRRRGQEARLRCSPMKGHSHVYWYRQLPEEGLKFMVYLQKENIIDESGMPKERFSAEFPKEGPSILRIQQVVRGDSAAYFCASSSLAGPDTQYFGPGTRLTVL.